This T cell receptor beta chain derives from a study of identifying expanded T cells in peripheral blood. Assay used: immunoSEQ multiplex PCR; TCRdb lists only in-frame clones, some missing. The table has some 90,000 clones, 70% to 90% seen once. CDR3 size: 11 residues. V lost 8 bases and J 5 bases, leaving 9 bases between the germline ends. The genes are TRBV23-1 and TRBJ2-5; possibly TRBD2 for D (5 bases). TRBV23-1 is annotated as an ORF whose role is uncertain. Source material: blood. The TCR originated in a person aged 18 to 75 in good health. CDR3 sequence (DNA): TGCGCCAGCCGAGGAGGCGAGACCCAGTACTTC. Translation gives CASRGGETQYF.